This section outlines one T cell receptor beta chain sequence together with its context. These data come from a study of shared T cell receptors in the human thymus. TCRdb's table, derived via immunoSEQ multiplex PCR, lists solely in-frame clones and lacks some. The table lists some 700,000 clones, approximately 90% of them singletons, with 0.0095% to 0.012% in the top ten. The ends were cut back, 4 bases at V and 0 bases at J, with 16 bases in the middle. Germline CDR1 and CDR2: LGHNA and YSLEER. The CDR3 consists of 16 residues. These same data were also listed under a study on human thymus T cells. That paper states: Resections obtained during corrective heart surgery supplied the thymus tissue. Thymic repertoires overlap heavily among unrelated individuals, related research has reported.

The sequencing sample was made of thymocytes. The V and J genes are TRBV4-3 and TRBJ2-7; tentatively, D is TRBD1 (6 bases). The clonotype comes from a boy under two years old with a congenital heart defect. For the CDR3, the DNA is TGCGCCAGCAGCCCAGGGCCCACAGGGAGCTCCTACGAGCAGTACTTC. Its translation is CASSPGPTGSSYEQYF.